This paragraph covers one T cell receptor (beta chain) sequence. These data come from a study of control samples from healthy donors and cancer patients. Profiling relied on immunoSEQ multiplex PCR, and the TCRdb table lists in-frame clones only, not all of them. Found here are about 110,000 clones, 90% of them singletons; the top ten hold 4.4%. The CDR3 is made up of 12 amino acids. The ends were cut back, 4 bases at V and 4 bases at J, with 7 bases in the middle. The sample comprised blood. The chain couples TRBV12-3 or TRBV12-4 to TRBJ1-1; D remains unclear. The receptor's source is a human donor in good health. The donor label of this sample is uncertain. The CDR3 sequence is CASSSGGTEAFF. The CDR3 DNA is TGTGCCAGCAGTTCGGGAGGCACTGAAGCTTTCTTT.